This entry describes one TCR beta chain. Its target is not known. The sample belongs to a study of radiotherapy plus CTLA-4 blockade in lung cancer. Overall study findings and caveats: Response, reportedly, was best predicted by interferon-beta along with early blood T cell clone dynamics. TCR clones originating in tumors grew in number in blood after radiotherapy plus ipilimumab.

The repertoire was sequenced with immunoSEQ multiplex PCR; TCRdb's copy has only in-frame clones and lacks some. There are about 62,000 clones in the sample; 70% to 80% occur only once, and approximately 2.9% lies in the top ten. The clonotype was recovered from a human donor with non-small cell lung cancer who had a complete response to radiotherapy plus ipilimumab. The sequences come from peripheral blood, collected from a patient treated with radiotherapy plus ipilimumab.

CDR3 residues: CASGRGGDSNQPQHF. The CDR3 DNA is TGTGCCAGCGGCCGGGGAGGGGACAGCAATCAGCCCCAGCATTTT. The rearrangement links TRBV13 to TRBJ1-5; perhaps TRBD1 as D (5 bases). Germline lookup yields CDR1 PRHDT and CDR2 FYEKMQ (reference sequence). Trimming cost V 8 bases and J 1 base, with 15 bases left between them. This CDR3 has 15 amino acids.